Reported below is one T cell receptor beta chain. This entry belongs to a study of blood T cell repertoires in COVID-19. Study details: Samples came from the United States, Italy and Spain, spanning acute and convalescent COVID-19. PBMCs, B-cell-depleted T cells, or T cells were the source of the cDNA or gDNA that made up the material.

This study enrolled people aged 18 to 89 from approximately 25 US geographic areas. In Cohort 3, a recovered donor had either two negative PCRs, clearance, or symptom resolution. Data came from immunoSEQ multiplex PCR; TCRdb stores just in-frame clones and leaves some out. The repertoire holds about 350,000 clones, roughly 86% seen once, with over 4% in the top ten. The V gene's germline CDR1 is SGHNT and CDR2 YYREEE (reference sequence). The V gene lost 0 bases and the J gene lost 7 bases, with 13 bases spanning the gap. The CDR3 consists of 14 residues. The specimen was PBMCs or T cells enriched from blood (not recorded which). The receptor was derived from a woman aged 30 to 39 who had recovered from COVID-19. J is TRBJ1-1 and V is TRBV5-4; D uncertain. CDR3 coding DNA: TGTGCCAGCAGCTTGGGTCCCTCCGGGGTTGAAGCTTTCTTT. Translated, it gives CASSLGPSGVEAFF.